This paragraph covers one T cell receptor beta chain sequence. Its target is not known. This sample is drawn from a study of lymphopenia after photon versus proton radiotherapy. Study-level results: In patients who died, overall survival fell as post-nadir TCR diversity dropped more. Post-nadir diversity loss with photons came from oligoclonal expansion, particularly CD8+ Temra cells. Better survival with proton therapy was suggested as possible, not demonstrated.

This table comes from immunoSEQ multiplex PCR, and its TCRdb copy is limited to in-frame clones, with some not included. The table has more than 60,000 clones, about 86% seen once; the top ten hold 2% to 3%. The CDR3 sequence is 14 residues long. Between the trimmed V and J ends, which lost 8 bases and 3 bases, there was a span of 16 bases. The germline gives CDR1 MGHDK, CDR2 SYGVNS. The clonotype comes from a man aged 35 to 55 with gastric cancer. Sequences were derived from peripheral blood, sampled from a patient treated with photon-based radiotherapy. The chain joins TRBV25-1 to TRBJ1-2; no clear D. This CDR3 reads CASGLRGYDYGYTF. The CDR3 bases are TGTGCCAGCGGCCTTCGGGGATATGACTATGGCTACACCTTC.